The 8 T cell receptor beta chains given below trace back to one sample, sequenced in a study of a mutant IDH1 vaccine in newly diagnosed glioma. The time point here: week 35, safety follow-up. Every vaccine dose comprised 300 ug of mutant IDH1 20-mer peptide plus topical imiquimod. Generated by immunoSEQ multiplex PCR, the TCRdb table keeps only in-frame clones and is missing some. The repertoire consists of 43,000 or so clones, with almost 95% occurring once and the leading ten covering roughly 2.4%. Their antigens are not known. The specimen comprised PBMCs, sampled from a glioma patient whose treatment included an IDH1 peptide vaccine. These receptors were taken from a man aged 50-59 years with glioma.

The CDR3 loop is CASSEFPITGVESYEQYF. CDR3 in DNA: TGTGCCAGCAGTGAATTCCCCATAACAGGGGTCGAGTCCTACGAGCAGTACTTC. The chain is built from TRBV6-1 and TRBJ2-7; 7 bases match TRBD1. V lost 2 bases and J lost 1; bases outside the gene matches: 14. CDR1 MNHNS and CDR2 SASEGT come from the germline V gene. The CDR3 has 18 residues.

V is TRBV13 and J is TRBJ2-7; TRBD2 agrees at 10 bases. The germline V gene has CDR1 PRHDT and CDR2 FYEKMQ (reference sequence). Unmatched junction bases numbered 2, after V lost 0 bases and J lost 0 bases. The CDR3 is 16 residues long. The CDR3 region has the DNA TGTGCCAGCAGCTTAGGACTAGCGGGGATCTCCTACGAGCAGTACTTC. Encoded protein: CASSLGLAGISYEQYF.

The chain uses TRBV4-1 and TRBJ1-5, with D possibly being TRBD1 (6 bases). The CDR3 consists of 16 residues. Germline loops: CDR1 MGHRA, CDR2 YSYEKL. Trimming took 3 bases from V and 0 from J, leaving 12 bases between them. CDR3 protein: CASSQAGAPSNQPQHF. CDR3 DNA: TGCGCCAGCAGCCAGGCGGGGGCTCCTAGCAATCAGCCCCAGCATTTT.

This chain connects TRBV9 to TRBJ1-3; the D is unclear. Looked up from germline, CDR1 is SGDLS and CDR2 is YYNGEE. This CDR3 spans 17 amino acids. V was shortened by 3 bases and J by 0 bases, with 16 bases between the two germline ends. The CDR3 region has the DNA TGTGCCAGCAGCGACCCTCTACAAGGGAACTCTGGAAACACCATATATTTT. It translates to CASSDPLQGNSGNTIYF.

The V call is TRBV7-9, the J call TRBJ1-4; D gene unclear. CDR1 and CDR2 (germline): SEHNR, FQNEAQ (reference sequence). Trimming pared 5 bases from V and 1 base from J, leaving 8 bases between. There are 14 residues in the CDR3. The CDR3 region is CASSLSLTNEKLFF. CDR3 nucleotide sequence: TGTGCCAGCAGCCTCAGCCTAACTAATGAAAAACTGTTTTTT.

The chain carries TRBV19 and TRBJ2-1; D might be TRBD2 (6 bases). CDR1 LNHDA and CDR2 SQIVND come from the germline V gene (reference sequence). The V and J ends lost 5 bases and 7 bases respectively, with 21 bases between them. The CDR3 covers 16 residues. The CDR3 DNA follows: TGTGCCAGTAGTGCCGGGAATAGGCGGGCGGGAAATGAGCAGTTCTTC. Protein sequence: CASSAGNRRAGNEQFF.

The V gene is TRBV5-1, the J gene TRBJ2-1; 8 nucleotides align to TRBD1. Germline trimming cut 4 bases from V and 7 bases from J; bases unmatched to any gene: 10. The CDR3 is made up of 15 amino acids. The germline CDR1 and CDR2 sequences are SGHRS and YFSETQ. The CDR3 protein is CASSKTGEASNEQFF. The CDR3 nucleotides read TGCGCCAGCAGCAAGACAGGGGAGGCCTCTAATGAGCAGTTCTTC.

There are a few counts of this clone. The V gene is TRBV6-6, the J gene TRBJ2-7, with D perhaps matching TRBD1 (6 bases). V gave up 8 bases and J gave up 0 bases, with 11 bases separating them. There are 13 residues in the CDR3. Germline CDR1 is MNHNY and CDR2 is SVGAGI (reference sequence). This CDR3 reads CASGGGFSYEQYF. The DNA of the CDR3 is TGTGCCAGCGGGGGCGGGTTCTCCTACGAGCAGTACTTC.